These 32 T cell receptor beta chains came from one sample sequenced in a study of early T cells in non-severe SARS-CoV-2 infection. From the 5' RACE reads, TCRdb called clonotypes with MiXCR, one entry per CDR3 protein. The repertoire consists of some 90,000 distinct CDR3 sequences, with about 15% occurring once and the leading ten covering less than 6%. The sequenced material came from whole blood. All receptors come from an adult who was a healthcare worker with PCR-confirmed SARS-CoV-2 infection or an uninfected control (not recorded which).

The J gene is TRBJ2-3, the V gene TRBV2; TRBD2 matches at 7 bases. This CDR3 region has 12 residues. V was pared by 9 bases and J by 7 bases, with 7 bases of the junction left unmatched. Germline values: CDR1 SNHLY, CDR2 FYNNEI. CDR3 amino acids: CARLAGTNTQYF. The CDR3 bases are TGTGCCAGGCTCGCCGGGACTAATACGCAGTATTTT. The variable domain in full, with the rest retrieved from reference TRBV2 and TRBJ2-3, is EPEVTQTPSHQVTQMGQEVILRCVPISNHLYFYWYRQILGQKVEFLVSFYNNEISEKSEIFDDQFSVERPDGSNFTLKIRSTKLEDSAMYFCARLAGTNTQYFGPGTRLTVL.

This clonotype was detected only a few times. As DNA, the CDR3 is TGTGCCAGCACGCTAGGTTACACCGGGGAGCTGTTTTTT. It yields the protein CASTLGYTGELFF. This chain links TRBV2 with TRBJ2-2; D gene unclear. Germline V gene lookup returns CDR1 SNHLY and CDR2 FYNNEI. Trimming took 7 bases from V and 3 from J, leaving 9 bases between them. The CDR3 covers 13 residues. Using reference TRBV2 and TRBJ2-2 for the parts outside the CDR3, the full variable domain is EPEVTQTPSHQVTQMGQEVILRCVPISNHLYFYWYRQILGQKVEFLVSFYNNEISEKSEIFDDQFSVERPDGSNFTLKIRSTKLEDSAMYFCASTLGYTGELFFGEGSRLTVL.

The J gene is TRBJ2-1, the V gene TRBV7-9, with a weak D call TRBD2 (6 bases). CDR3 length: 16 residues. CDR1 and CDR2 from the germline V gene are SEHNR and FQNEAQ (reference sequence). The V gene lost 5 bases and the J gene lost 4 bases, with 18 bases spanning the gap. The chain's CDR3 is CASSTSRLVTYNEQFF. As DNA, the CDR3 is TGTGCCAGCAGCACTTCACGACTAGTAACTTACAATGAGCAGTTCTTC.

This clonotype was detected ten times or more. The CDR3 region has the DNA TGTGCCAGCAGCTTAGACCTAGCGGTCTACGAGCAGTACTTC. It yields the protein CASSLDLAVYEQYF. V is TRBV11-2 and J is TRBJ2-7, with 7 bases identical to TRBD2. The CDR3 totals 14 residues. V lost 0 bases and J lost 3; bases outside the gene matches: 2. Looked up from germline, CDR1 is SGHAT and CDR2 is FQNNGV.

This clonotype came up once. This rearrangement joins TRBV12-3 or TRBV12-4 to TRBJ2-7; possible D gene TRBD2, 5 bases. This CDR3 is 14 amino acids long. V shed 2 bases and J shed 0 bases, with 8 bases lying between them. CDR3 nucleotides: TGTGCCAGCAGTTTAAGGAGGAGCTCCTACGAGCAGTACTTC. The encoded protein is CASSLRRSSYEQYF.

The V gene is TRBV15, the J gene TRBJ2-2, with D tentatively TRBD2 (5 bases). The CDR3 is 14 residues long. Germline CDR1 LNHNV, CDR2 YYDKDF (reference sequence). V was cut by 7 bases and J by 3 bases, with 12 bases left in between. This CDR3 reads CATKVEGHTGELFF. For the CDR3, the DNA is TGTGCCACCAAGGTAGAGGGTCACACCGGGGAGCTGTTTTTT.

At least ten counts were recorded for this clonotype. This chain connects TRBV3-1 to TRBJ2-1; 14 nucleotides agree with TRBD2. Germline trimming cut 4 bases from V and 9 bases from J; bases unmatched to any gene: 14. Germline CDR1 LGHDT, CDR2 YNNKEL (reference sequence). The CDR3 contains 18 residues. The CDR3: CASSRKGTSGSLIREQFF. The CDR3 bases are TGTGCCAGCAGCCGTAAGGGGACTAGCGGGAGTCTGATACGTGAGCAGTTCTTC.

The sample holds many counts of this clonotype. This chain connects TRBV4-3 to TRBJ2-3; D gene unclear. This CDR3 has 15 residues. The V gene lost 1 base and the J gene lost 2 bases, with 10 bases spanning the gap. Germline V lookup: CDR1 LGHNA, CDR2 YSLEER. CDR3 region: CASSQGAQNTDTQYF. The CDR3, as DNA: TGCGCCAGCAGCCAAGGGGCCCAAAACACAGATACGCAGTATTTT.

This clonotype was found a few times. This chain joins TRBV6-1 and TRBJ2-7; D remains ambiguous. CDR3 length: 16 amino acids. Germline lookup yields CDR1 MNHNS and CDR2 SASEGT. Trimming pared 6 bases from V and 1 base from J, leaving 19 bases between. The CDR3: CASSLYSGPESYEQYF. CDR3 bases: TGTGCCAGCAGCCTATACTCCGGGCCGGAGTCCTACGAGCAGTACTTC.

In this sample, this clonotype turned up a few times. The chain recombines TRBV7-2 with TRBJ2-3; TRBD2 might be the D (7 bases). V lost 0 bases, J lost 1 base, and 20 bases lay in between. This CDR3 spans 19 amino acids. From germline, CDR1 is SGHTA and CDR2 FQGNSA. The CDR3 is CASSLAPGATSARTDTQYF. CDR3 DNA sequence: TGTGCCAGCAGCTTAGCGCCAGGGGCCACTAGCGCCCGCACAGATACGCAGTATTTT.

A few counts support this clonotype. V and J are TRBV9 and TRBJ1-6, with 8 bases fitting TRBD1. The CDR3 runs 16 residues. Germline assignment: CDR1 SGDLS and CDR2 YYNGEE. With V trimmed by 3 bases and J by 2 bases, 4 bases remained unmatched. The CDR3 reads CASSGRGLTYNSPLHF. The CDR3 nucleotides read TGTGCCAGCAGCGGCAGGGGGCTAACCTATAATTCACCCCTCCACTTT.

Only a few counts were recorded for this clonotype. This chain links TRBV6-2 or TRBV6-3 with TRBJ2-1; D call uncertain. V lost 4 bases and J lost 0, with 10 bases in between. The CDR3 runs 15 residues. Per the germline V gene, CDR1 is MNHEY and CDR2 is SVGEGT. CDR3 sequence: CASSSSASSYNEQFF. The CDR3 coding sequence is TGTGCCAGCAGTTCAAGCGCGAGCTCCTACAATGAGCAGTTCTTC.

This chain connects TRBV12-3 or TRBV12-4 to TRBJ1-5; D unclear. The CDR3 is made up of 16 amino acids. Trimming left V 3 bases short and J 5 bases short, with 17 bases between. The CDR3 bases are TGTGCCAGCAGTTTTAACTCGGGTAGATCGGATCAGCCCCAGCATTTT. As protein: CASSFNSGRSDQPQHF.

This clonotype has ten or more counts. The chain joins TRBV6-1 to TRBJ2-3; TRBD1 aligns across 7 bases. Trimming at V came to 8 bases and at J to 3 bases, leaving 11 bases not matched to a gene. Germline CDR1 MNHNS, CDR2 SASEGT. This CDR3 has 15 amino acids. The DNA for the CDR3 is TGTGCCAGCGCCCCGATCGTACAGGGGACAGATACGCAGTATTTT. Its protein product is CASAPIVQGTDTQYF.

This clonotype was counted only a few times. The chain recombines TRBV5-1 with TRBJ1-4; no clear D gene. With 0 bases removed from V and 0 bases from J, the gap between germline ends came to 9 bases. There are 16 residues in the CDR3. CDR1 is SGHRS, CDR2 YFSETQ, per germline. CDR3 nucleotide sequence: TGCGCCAGCAGCTTGGAAACATCTGCAACTAATGAAAAACTGTTTTTT. It specifies CASSLETSATNEKLFF.

Only a few counts were recorded for this clonotype. J is TRBJ2-4 and V is TRBV28, with D possibly matching TRBD2 (6 bases). Trimming stripped 4 bases from V and 6 bases from J, with 10 bases between. From germline, CDR1 is MDHEN and CDR2 SYDVKM. The length of the CDR3 is 13 residues. The CDR3 sequence: CASSSRDSNIQYF. DNA for the CDR3: TGTGCCAGCAGTTCTAGGGACTCAAACATTCAGTACTTC.

This clonotype showed up just a few times. V gene TRBV14 combines with J gene TRBJ2-1; 7 nucleotides align to TRBD2. This CDR3 comprises 15 residues. The J segment lost 6 bases and the V segment lost 1 base, leaving 6 bases of the junction unmatched. Germline V gives CDR1 SGHDN, CDR2 FVKESK. The chain's CDR3 is CASSQVGLVRNEQFF. DNA for the CDR3: TGTGCCAGCAGCCAAGTAGGACTAGTACGCAATGAGCAGTTCTTC.

The chain is built from TRBV5-1 and TRBJ2-5; 8 positions agree with TRBD2. With V trimmed by 1 base and J by 2 bases, 4 bases remained unmatched. The CDR3 is 15 amino acids. Germline CDR1 reads SGHRS; CDR2 reads YFSETQ. Here the CDR3 reads CASSLSGGGQETQYF. The CDR3 nucleotides read TGCGCCAGCAGCTTGAGCGGGGGAGGGCAAGAGACCCAGTACTTC.

This clonotype was observed a handful of times. The chain has TRBV12-3 or TRBV12-4 and TRBJ2-7; D uncertain. Trimming removed 2 bases at V and 4 bases at J, with 9 bases between. This CDR3 is built from 13 residues. The chain's CDR3 is CASSLSVRYEQYF. DNA of the CDR3: TGTGCCAGCAGTTTATCCGTTAGGTACGAGCAGTACTTC.

This clonotype was observed a handful of times. V and J are TRBV18 and TRBJ1-4, with D tentatively TRBD1 (5 bases). The CDR3 is made up of 13 amino acids. CDR1 is KGHSH, CDR2 LQKENI, per germline. V lost 9 bases and J lost 8, with 16 bases in between. As DNA, the CDR3 is TGTGCCAGTTCAAATGTGGGGGAAGAAAAACTGTTTTTT. Translated, it gives CASSNVGEEKLFF.

CDR3 DNA sequence: TGTGCCAGCAGCTCCTCAGGGGAGCGAGAGACCCAGTACTTC. This translates into CASSSSGERETQYF. The chain links TRBV7-9 to TRBJ2-5; D might be TRBD1 (6 bases). The germline CDR1 and CDR2 sequences are SEHNR and FQNEAQ (reference sequence). The CDR3 is made up of 14 amino acids. V dropped 4 bases and J dropped 4 bases, with 13 bases sitting between them.

This clonotype has only a few counts. The V and J genes are TRBV9 and TRBJ2-7; no definite D call. V was trimmed by 3 bases and J by 0 bases, leaving 7 bases between them. Germline V lookup: CDR1 SGDLS, CDR2 YYNGEE. This CDR3 comprises 13 residues. The CDR3 protein is CASSATPSYEQYF. For the CDR3, the DNA is TGTGCCAGCAGCGCCACCCCCTCCTACGAGCAGTACTTC.

This chain links TRBV28 with TRBJ2-1; no definite D call. V was clipped by 3 bases and J by 7 bases, with 10 bases between them. CDR1 is MDHEN, CDR2 SYDVKM, per germline. The CDR3 spans 13 residues. In DNA, the CDR3 is TGTGCCAGCAGTTTTGGGGTTATGAATGAGCAGTTCTTC. This encodes CASSFGVMNEQFF.

V gene TRBV11-2 combines with J gene TRBJ2-1, with 8 bases fitting TRBD2. V shed 4 bases and J 10 bases; nucleotides not matched to a gene: 9. The CDR3 contains 14 residues. Germline-derived CDR1 and CDR2 are SGHAT and FQNNGV. CDR3 residues: CASSSGLDDREQFF. The CDR3 region has the DNA TGTGCCAGCAGCTCGGGACTAGATGATAGAGAGCAGTTCTTC.

This clonotype has just a few counts. The chain links TRBV6-5 to TRBJ1-2, with 9 bases lining up with TRBD1. The germline V gene encodes CDR1 MNHEY and CDR2 SVGAGI. The CDR3 runs to 13 residues. The J segment lost 8 bases and the V segment lost 4 bases, leaving 5 bases of the junction unmatched. The CDR3 coding sequence is TGTGCCAGCAGTTGGGACAGGGATGACGGCTACACCTTC. It is translated as CASSWDRDDGYTF.

This clonotype was detected ten times or more. V and J are TRBV12-3 or TRBV12-4 and TRBJ2-1; 8 nucleotides align to TRBD2. There are 16 residues in the CDR3. J was trimmed by 5 bases and V by 5 bases; bases with no gene match: 11. CDR3 nucleotides: TGTGCCAGCAGTACTAGACGACTAGCGACCCACAATGAGCAGTTCTTC. Its translation: CASSTRRLATHNEQFF.

This clonotype came up many times. The chain couples TRBV20-1 to TRBJ2-7, with TRBD1 matching 10 bases. Germline V gene lookup returns CDR1 DFQATT and CDR2 SNEGSKA (reference sequence). The CDR3 runs 14 residues. With 5 bases clipped from V and 3 bases from J, the junction kept 7 bases outside the gene matches. CDR3 protein: CSAPRRDRGYEQYF. For the CDR3, the DNA is TGCAGTGCTCCTCGTCGGGACAGGGGCTACGAGCAGTACTTC.

This chain connects TRBV11-2 to TRBJ2-1; possibly TRBD2 for D (5 bases). V was cut by 1 base and J by 0 bases, with 19 bases left in between. The CDR3 spans 19 residues. Germline CDR1 reads SGHAT; CDR2 reads FQNNGV. CDR3 DNA sequence: TGTGCCAGCAGCTTAGGGGGTCTCCCGGAGGAGTCCTCCTACAATGAGCAGTTCTTC. It is translated as CASSLGGLPEESSYNEQFF.

The CDR3 DNA is TGTGCCAGCTCACCGATAGTGGCGGGGGGATCCTACGAGCAGTACTTC. It translates to CASSPIVAGGSYEQYF. The chain has TRBV18 and TRBJ2-7, with TRBD2 matching 8 bases. Germline V lookup: CDR1 KGHSH, CDR2 LQKENI. There are 16 residues in the CDR3. Trimming cost V 3 bases and J 1 base; bases outside gene matches: 8.

The chain employs TRBV9 and TRBJ2-5; 9 bases align to TRBD2. V shed 2 bases, J shed 1 base, and the junction held 0 bases outside the gene matches. The CDR3 loop spans 14 amino acids. Germline CDR1 and CDR2: SGDLS and YYNGEE. As DNA, the CDR3 is TGTGCCAGCAGCGTGACTAGCGGCCAAGAGACCCAGTACTTC. This codes for CASSVTSGQETQYF.

With respect to this clonotype: A much larger clone is a single base away; this may be a read error. The rearrangement joins TRBV6-2 or TRBV6-3 to TRBJ1-2; D uncertain. The CDR3 is 12 residues long. Trimming shortened V by 1 base and J by 6 bases, and 6 bases separated the two germline ends. Germline-derived CDR1 and CDR2 are MNHEY and SVGEGT. This CDR3 reads CASSYWANGYTF. In DNA, the CDR3 is TGTGCCAGCAGTTACTGGGCAAATGGCTACACCTTC.

This clonotype was observed a few times. J is TRBJ1-5 and V is TRBV6-1, with no clear D. V lost 8 bases and J lost 1, with 9 bases in between. The CDR3 length is 13 residues. Germline V gene data show CDR1 as MNHNS and CDR2 as SASEGT. CDR3 sequence: CASGHISNQPQHF. The CDR3 nucleotides read TGTGCCAGCGGGCATATAAGCAATCAGCCCCAGCATTTT.